The sequence of this TCR beta chain was determined in a study of graft-versus-host responses after intestinal transplantation (dated by TCRdb to about 2021). Looking at the study overall: The transplants that recipients got were multivisceral, liver-intestinal, or isolated intestinal. Anti-thymocyte globulin induction was given to all recipients, followed by maintenance tacrolimus and steroids for 2 to 3 years. Graft-versus-host and host-versus-graft alloreactive T cell clones were tracked in the graft, circulation and bone marrow after intestinal transplantation using bulk TCR-beta CDR3 sequencing. To identify alloreactive clones, pre-transplant mixed lymphocyte reaction products were sequenced and then compared with unstimulated pre-transplant donor and recipient T cells. Of the 20 to 30 intestinal transplant recipients enrolled in the cohort, one of whom was a retransplant, a few patients without pretransplant specimens were excluded. A peak of at least 4% donor T cells among recipient peripheral blood mononuclear cells was the definition used for donor T cell macrochimerism. Rather than going through the commercial service, samples from three later patients were sequenced in-house on an Illumina MiSeq and processed with MiXCR. Results and caveats for the whole study, not just this receptor: Conclusions were limited by the relatively low number and heterogeneity of intestinal transplant patients. GvH clones were detected in recipient bone marrow, and some appeared earlier in ileal mucosa or blood, consistent with an intestinal mucosal origin. Peak levels of circulating GvH clones were associated with declines in HvG clones early after transplant. In the allografts of patients with donor T cell macrochimerism, GvH to HvG T cell clonal ratios were high.

Blood samples were collected up to 4 times in the first month after transplant and then at least monthly when available. Library construction relied on the immunoSEQ multiplex PCR assay. For most patients, genomic DNA was subjected to high-throughput TCR-beta CDR3 sequencing by Adaptive Biotechnologies. Per the original workflow: TCR sequencing data were retrieved from Adaptive's ImmunoSEQ software for 15 to 20 patients, whereas three other patients were processed with MiXCR and VDJtools. CDR3 nucleotide sequences shared between donor and recipient were removed because the origin of such sequences could not be assigned. To count as alloreactive, a clone needed at least 2-fold expansion over unstimulated cells and a minimum CFSE-low frequency of 0.002% (template counts) or 0.001% (read counts). Clones were considered mappable if detected in sequenced pre-transplant spleen, lymph node, or MLR CFSE-low populations of the donor or recipient. The cumulative frequency of alloreactive clones was calculated as a percentage of all sequences, weighted by copy number. The table comes from immuneACCESS by way of TCRdb, which keeps in-frame sequences with V and J called. Part of the clones is missing from these tables; in studies checked, under half for an unresolved V gene and the rest for unknown reasons. Clone size and V and J calls were adopted from that table, with D and trimming inferred from the DNA. For this sample there are approximately 54,000 clones; roughly nine tenths appear just once. The top ten constitute roughly 6% of the sample.

As to this clone: The clone's antigen remains unknown. The input lacks base qualities; no much larger clone sits a single base away.

This receptor was identified in a human patient who received an intestinal transplant, so some T cells may come from the graft donor. Sequencing used PBMCs, obtained around 95 weeks after intestinal transplant.

The base sequence is TGTGCCAGCAGCTTAGCAGGGGAAAGCGGGGAAAAACTGTTTTTT. It codes for CASSLAGESGEKLFF. Rearrangement joined TRBV6-6 to TRBJ1-4; possibly the D gene is TRBD1, per 6 matching bases. V is pared back by 6 bases and J by 8 bases, with 19 bases lying between the germline termini. The CDR3 runs 15 amino acids, cysteine and phenylalanine included. The sequence is cut down to CDR3 DNA, 45 bases in frame from base 1. The germline V gene (reference sequence) provides CDR1 MNHNY and CDR2 SVGAGI.